One sample yielded the 30 T cell receptor beta chains listed below, sequenced in a study of shared clonotypes between healthy human individuals. Only in-frame clones appear in the TCRdb table, and some are missing; sequencing was by immunoSEQ multiplex PCR. The table lists about 600,000 clones, more than 95% of them singletons. Terminally differentiated effector memory CD45RA+ cells were excluded from the naive CD8 cells, which were CD45RO-negative and positively selected for CCR7. Source material: naive CD8+ T cells sorted from blood. These receptors were collected from a man aged 25-45 years in good health.

The V gene is TRBV28, the J gene TRBJ2-7; 8 nucleotides align to TRBD1. The CDR3 has 15 amino acids. The V segment lost 6 bases and the J segment 5 bases; nucleotides outside the gene matches: 12. Germline V gene lookup returns CDR1 MDHEN and CDR2 SYDVKM. The DNA of the CDR3 is TGTGCCAGCAGCTCTCGCGGACAGGGTGTCGACGAGCAGTACTTC. Translated: CASSSRGQGVDEQYF. Drawing the rest from reference TRBV28 and TRBJ2-7, the complete variable domain is DVKVTQSSRYLVKRTGEKVFLECVQDMDHENMFWYRQDPGLGLRLIYFSYDVKMKEKGDIPEGYSVSREKKERFSLILESASTNQTSMYLCASSSRGQGVDEQYFGPGTRLTVT.

The J gene is TRBJ2-5, the V gene TRBV29-1; D unresolved. The CDR3 is 11 residues long. Germline V lookup: CDR1 SQVTM, CDR2 ANQGSEA. Here the CDR3 reads CTTRYQETQYF. The DNA for the CDR3 is TGCACTACGAGATACCAAGAGACCCAGTACTTC.

The V call is TRBV7-2, the J call TRBJ2-1; 8 nucleotides align to TRBD2. V shed 1 base and J 0 bases; nucleotides not matched to a gene: 2. CDR1 and CDR2 from the germline V gene are SGHTA and FQGNSA. The CDR3 runs 16 residues. The CDR3 here is CASSLVTSGSYNEQFF. The CDR3 coding sequence is TGTGCCAGCAGCTTAGTTACTAGCGGCTCCTACAATGAGCAGTTCTTC.

The chain employs TRBV28 and TRBJ1-2, with a possible D match to TRBD1 (5 bases). CDR1 and CDR2 from the germline V gene are MDHEN and SYDVKM. The V and J ends lost 6 bases and 1 base respectively, with 21 bases between them. This CDR3 is 17 amino acids long. The CDR3 here is CASSPFTPWDGNYGYTF. The DNA of the CDR3 is TGTGCCAGCAGCCCTTTTACCCCCTGGGACGGTAACTATGGCTACACCTTC.

V is TRBV29-1 and J is TRBJ2-3; D may be TRBD2 (6 bases). Trimming removed 1 base from V and 7 bases from J, with 9 bases in between. The CDR3 is made up of 12 amino acids. Germline V gene data show CDR1 as SQVTM and CDR2 as ANQGSEA. CDR3 in DNA: TGCAGCGTTGAAGCGGGAGAGCATACGCAGTATTTT. It specifies CSVEAGEHTQYF.

The table lists this clone with a count of one. This chain uses TRBV7-8 with TRBJ2-7; 10 bases are shared with TRBD1. The germline gives CDR1 SGHVS, CDR2 FQNEAQ. After removal of 5 bases from V and 2 bases from J, the junction contained 6 bases not matched to a gene. The length of the CDR3 is 15 residues. Here the CDR3 reads CASSPRDRGPYEQYF. As DNA, the CDR3 is TGTGCCAGCAGCCCACGGGACAGGGGCCCCTACGAGCAGTACTTC. Full variable domain (missing parts from reference TRBV7-8 and TRBJ2-7): GAGVSQSPRYKVAKRGQDVALRCDPISGHVSLFWYQQALGQGPEFLTYFQNEAQLDKSGLPSDRFFAERPEGSVSTLKIQRTQQEDSAVYLCASSPRDRGPYEQYFGPGTRLTVT.

This clone has just one count. This chain connects TRBV10-1 to TRBJ2-2; D gene ambiguous. Germline V CDR1 and CDR2: WNHNN, SYGVQD (reference sequence). This CDR3 has 14 amino acids. Trimming cost V 6 bases and J 0 bases, with 8 bases left between them. This CDR3 is CASRARANTGELFF. In DNA, the CDR3 is TGCGCCAGCAGGGCCAGAGCGAACACCGGGGAGCTGTTTTTT.

The chain couples TRBV27 to TRBJ2-1; TRBD1 might be the D (6 bases). This CDR3 comprises 16 residues. Trimming cost V 2 bases and J 5 bases, with 16 bases left between them. Germline CDR1 and CDR2: MNHEY and SMNVEV (reference sequence). The CDR3 bases are TGTGCCAGCAGTTTAAGGTCTCAGGGGATCAACAATGAGCAGTTCTTC. It yields the protein CASSLRSQGINNEQFF.

The chain employs TRBV19 and TRBJ2-7; unclear D gene. The CDR3 length is 14 residues. The ends were cut back, 5 bases at V and 3 bases at J, with 14 bases in the middle. Germline V gene sequence: CDR1 LNHDA, CDR2 SQIVND (reference sequence). The CDR3 spells CASSFQSGGYEQYF. As DNA, the CDR3 is TGTGCCAGTAGTTTCCAATCGGGTGGCTACGAGCAGTACTTC.

The sample holds one count of this clone. This chain links TRBV5-1 with TRBJ2-1; D remains ambiguous. The germline gives CDR1 SGHRS, CDR2 YFSETQ. The V and J ends lost 7 bases and 10 bases respectively, with 18 bases between them. The CDR3 is 13 residues long. CDR3: CASFAPPQQEQFF. In DNA, the CDR3 is TGCGCCAGCTTCGCCCCTCCCCAGCAGGAGCAGTTCTTC.

The chain has TRBV11-2 and TRBJ2-5; D tentatively reads TRBD1 or TRBD2 (5 bases each). This CDR3 is built from 14 residues. Germline V gene sequence: CDR1 SGHAT, CDR2 FQNNGV. The ends were cut back, 2 bases at V and 5 bases at J, with 12 bases in the middle. CDR3 protein: CASSLRGKSETQYF. Here the CDR3 DNA reads TGTGCCAGCAGCTTACGGGGCAAAAGTGAGACCCAGTACTTC.

The V call is TRBV5-1, the J call TRBJ2-3, with 9 bases aligning to TRBD2. The CDR3 totals 19 residues. CDR1 and CDR2 (germline): SGHRS, YFSETQ. The ends lost 4 bases at V and 1 base at J; junction bases unmatched: 16. CDR3 DNA sequence: TGCGCCAGCAGCCTCAAGCCTGGCGGGAGGGCAGAGGGCACAGATACGCAGTATTTT. Protein product: CASSLKPGGRAEGTDTQYF.

The chain links TRBV5-6 to TRBJ2-5; D is unclear. Germline loops: CDR1 SGHDT, CDR2 YYEEEE. V dropped 0 bases and J dropped 2 bases, with 8 bases sitting between them. The CDR3 contains 14 residues. CDR3 protein: CASSLGWGQETQYF. CDR3 bases: TGTGCCAGCAGCTTGGGATGGGGTCAAGAGACCCAGTACTTC.

The chain couples TRBV7-9 to TRBJ1-1; TRBD1 matches at 10 bases. CDR1 is SEHNR, CDR2 FQNEAQ, per germline (reference sequence). This CDR3 has 17 amino acids. With 1 base clipped from V and 3 bases from J, the junction kept 8 bases outside the gene matches. CDR3: CASSLVGGTGADTEAFF. The CDR3 DNA reads as TGTGCCAGCAGCTTAGTAGGTGGGACAGGGGCGGACACTGAAGCTTTCTTT.

The gene calls are TRBV7-9 and TRBJ2-7; perhaps D is TRBD1 or TRBD2 (5 bases each). V lost 5 bases and J 4 bases, leaving 15 bases between the germline ends. There are 14 residues in the CDR3. Germline-derived CDR1 and CDR2 are SEHNR and FQNEAQ (reference sequence). CDR3 loop: CASSVAGTAYEQYF. The CDR3 DNA reads as TGTGCCAGCAGCGTGGCCGGGACCGCATACGAGCAGTACTTC.

The chain recombines TRBV18 with TRBJ2-7; 10 bases align to TRBD2. CDR3 length: 19 amino acids. V lost 6 bases to trimming and J lost 1 base; unmatched junction nucleotides: 18. Per germline, CDR1 KGHSH and CDR2 LQKENI. The CDR3 region has the DNA TGTGCCAGCTCCCCAAGCCCAGGGACTAGCGTCACCAGGTCCTACGAGCAGTACTTC. This encodes CASSPSPGTSVTRSYEQYF.

This sequence joins TRBV27 and TRBJ2-5, with 7 bases that match TRBD1. The CDR3 extends over 13 amino acids. Trimming removed 8 bases from V and 5 bases from J; junction bases left unmatched: 8. CDR1 and CDR2 from the germline V gene are MNHEY and SMNVEV (reference sequence). The CDR3 sequence is CASGRGLHETQYF. The CDR3 region has the DNA TGTGCCAGCGGAAGGGGGCTACACGAGACCCAGTACTTC.

The CDR3 coding sequence is TGTGCCAGCAGCTCACGGACTAGGGGAGGGAACTATGGCTACACCTTC. This codes for CASSSRTRGGNYGYTF. The chain carries TRBV7-8 and TRBJ1-2; D possibly corresponds to TRBD1 (5 bases). CDR3 size: 16 residues. Germline loops: CDR1 SGHVS, CDR2 FQNEAQ. Trimming removed 4 bases at V and 2 bases at J, with 17 bases between.

The rearrangement joins TRBV7-9 to TRBJ1-1, with a tentative D call TRBD1 (5 bases). Germline assignment: CDR1 SEHNR and CDR2 FQNEAQ (reference sequence). V shed 5 bases and J shed 9 bases, with 22 bases lying between them. The CDR3 runs 15 residues. The CDR3 DNA is TGTGCCAGCAGCCCAAGAACGAGCGGACATCCCAAAGCTTTCTTT. Its protein is CASSPRTSGHPKAFF.

The chain joins TRBV27 to TRBJ2-2; 7 bases are a match to TRBD2. The V gene's germline CDR1 is MNHEY and CDR2 SMNVEV (reference sequence). With 5 bases clipped from V and 6 bases from J, the junction kept 9 bases outside the gene matches. The CDR3 has 15 residues. The CDR3 nucleotides are TGTGCCAGCAGTCCTAGGAGGCGGGAGTCCGGGGAGCTGTTTTTT. It codes for CASSPRRRESGELFF.

This chain uses TRBV27 with TRBJ2-7; D is unclear. The CDR3 extends over 13 amino acids. Germline CDR1 is MNHEY and CDR2 is SMNVEV (reference sequence). Trimming cost V 2 bases and J 3 bases, with 8 bases left between them. The CDR3 DNA sequence: TGTGCCAGCAGTTTAGGGGTTTTCTACGAGCAGTACTTC. This translates into CASSLGVFYEQYF.

The chain recombines TRBV18 with TRBJ2-7; no definite D call. Trimming took off 3 bases at V and 7 bases at J, with 13 bases between the two ends. This CDR3 contains 13 residues. Germline V CDR1 and CDR2: KGHSH, LQKENI. CDR3 in amino acids: CASSPTVDWEQYF. CDR3 sequence (DNA): TGTGCCAGCTCACCCACGGTCGACTGGGAGCAGTACTTC.

The V gene is TRBV6-5, the J gene TRBJ2-5; D not certain. V was trimmed by 0 bases and J by 0 bases, leaving 11 bases between them. Germline V gene sequence: CDR1 MNHEY, CDR2 SVGAGI. The CDR3 runs 16 residues. The CDR3 protein is CASSYSNPPYQETQYF. In DNA form, the CDR3 reads TGTGCCAGCAGTTACTCGAACCCGCCCTACCAAGAGACCCAGTACTTC.

The rearrangement joins TRBV7-6 to TRBJ1-4; D perhaps matches TRBD1 (5 bases). V gave up 1 base and J gave up 0 bases, with 9 bases separating them. The CDR3 totals 16 residues. Germline CDR1 reads SGHVS; CDR2 reads FNYEAQ. The CDR3 here is CASSLGDSATNEKLFF. In DNA form, the CDR3 reads TGTGCCAGCAGCTTAGGAGACAGTGCAACTAATGAAAAACTGTTTTTT.

To note about this clone: A read error may account for a junction end that differs from germline. This sequence joins TRBV19 and TRBJ2-2, with D maybe TRBD1 (5 bases). The germline CDR1 and CDR2 sequences are LNHDA and SQIVND (reference sequence). CDR3 length equals 15 residues. The CDR3 sequence is CASSIDRRAGGELFF. CDR3 coding DNA: TGTGCCAGCAGTATAGATCGCAGGGCCGGCGGGGAGCTGTTTTTT.

This clone was detected only once. The junction and the germline gene differ at one end; a read error may be behind it. The CDR3 DNA reads TGTGCCAGCAGCCTAACGTACGTGCAGTACTTC. It specifies CASSLTYVQYF. The rearrangement links TRBV14 to TRBJ2-7, with no clear D. Germline V lookup: CDR1 SGHDN, CDR2 FVKESK. This CDR3 spans 11 amino acids. The variable domain in full, with the rest retrieved from reference TRBV14 and TRBJ2-7, is EAGVTQFPSHSVIEKGQTVTLRCDPISGHDNLYWYRRVMGKEIKFLLHFVKESKQDESGMPNNRFLAERTGGTYSTLKVQPAELEDSGVYFCASSLTYVQYFGPGTRLTVT.

This clone was recorded only once. This sequence joins TRBV7-9 and TRBJ2-3; D tentatively reads TRBD1 or TRBD2 (5 bases each). Germline CDR1 reads SEHNR; CDR2 reads FQNEAQ (reference sequence). This CDR3 spans 17 amino acids. The V end lost 1 base, the J end lost 3 bases, and 17 bases lay between the germline ends. CDR3 bases: TGTGCCAGCAGCTTAGTGGGGACGCATGGTGATACAGATACGCAGTATTTT. It specifies CASSLVGTHGDTDTQYF.

This rearrangement joins TRBV25-1 to TRBJ2-2, with D possibly TRBD2 on 5 matching bases. This CDR3 has 14 amino acids. CDR1 MGHDK and CDR2 SYGVNS come from the germline V gene. V was cut by 2 bases and J by 5 bases, with 9 bases left in between. CDR3 nucleotides: TGTGCCAGCAGTGAACTTGAGGGAACCGGGGAGCTGTTTTTT. Residues: CASSELEGTGELFF.

V gene TRBV7-9 combines with J gene TRBJ2-2; 11 bases are a match to TRBD2. Looked up from germline, CDR1 is SEHNR and CDR2 is FQNEAQ (reference sequence). The V and J ends lost 4 bases and 4 bases, in that order; junction bases with no gene match: 11. The CDR3 spans 18 residues. In DNA, the CDR3 is TGTGCCAGCAGCTATCCCCGGGGGACTAGCGGAGGCACCGGGGAGCTGTTTTTT. Translating it yields CASSYPRGTSGGTGELFF.

The chain links TRBV29-1 to TRBJ1-5; D unclear. The CDR3 has 13 amino acids. Trimming pared 6 bases from V and 0 bases from J, leaving 9 bases between. Germline-derived CDR1 and CDR2 are SQVTM and ANQGSEA. The CDR3 DNA follows: TGCAGCGTAACGATAAATAGCAATCAGCCCCAGCATTTT. Translating it yields CSVTINSNQPQHF.